This TCR beta chain was profiled in a study of control samples from healthy donors and cancer patients. The table came from immunoSEQ multiplex PCR; TCRdb's copy has only in-frame clones and leaves some out. Found here are 45,000 to 60,000 clones, less than 95% of them singletons; the top ten hold 3.5% to 4.5%. Germline values: CDR1 GTSNPN, CDR2 SVGIG (reference sequence). V shed 2 bases and J 2 bases; nucleotides not matched to a gene: 3. This CDR3 comprises 13 residues. The sequenced sample consisted of blood. The sequence derives from a young man in good health. The chain joins TRBV30 to TRBJ2-7; 7 nucleotides line up with TRBD1. The CDR3 DNA reads TGTGCCTGGAGTCCGGGACAGACCTACGAGCAGTACTTC. It yields the protein CAWSPGQTYEQYF.